This TCR beta chain was recorded in a study of Tregs in tolerant kidney transplant recipients (dated by TCRdb to between 2017 and 2020). About the investigation overall: The transplants used related donors along with nonmyeloablative bone marrow transplantation, and in the human trials mixed chimerism was transient. The study used TCRbeta sequencing to identify donor-specific regulatory T cells before combined kidney and bone marrow transplantation, then tracked those cells after transplant.

For TCRbeta CDR3 sequencing, genomic DNA was extracted from sorted cells using the QIAGEN DNeasy Blood and Tissue Kit. Through immunoSEQ, high-throughput TCRbeta CDR3 sequencing was done commercially, including PCR amplification with internal controls and bias correction. From the authors' description of their analysis: Unique productive TCRbeta sequences were defined by CDR3 nucleotide sequence where primers matched, otherwise by CDR3 amino acid sequence with Vbeta and Jbeta genes. To correct for sorting error, sequences found in more than one sorted population at a frequency ratio of 2:1 or less were discarded, and the remaining shared sequences were assigned to the population with the higher frequency. Sequences were defined as donor-reactive when expanded at least 5-fold in CFSE-low cells versus unstimulated cells and present at a frequency of at least 0.01% in CFSE-low cells. Repertoire divergence was quantified by Jensen-Shannon divergence using the top 100 TCRbeta sequences ranked by frequency. For any sample with multiple sequencing runs, sorting error was corrected in each run separately before the runs were pooled. TCRdb stores this immuneACCESS table with in-frame sequences only. Part of the clones is absent; in the studies checked, under half of the shortfall reflects unresolved V genes, and no reason is known for the rest. The DNA gave D and trimming, while V, J and clone size come from that table. This sample's table has entries for tens of thousands of clones. Roughly 0.8% of the sample is in the top ten clones.

For this clone: What antigen it recognizes has not been identified. The read ends 3 residues before the CDR3 terminus; that terminus is restored from the germline J gene.

Reading from cysteine to phenylalanine, the CDR3 counts 14 amino acids. Shown are 33 bases from within the CDR3, in frame from base 1. V was cut back by 8 bases and J by 1 base, leaving a gap of 15 bases between them. The germline V gene sets CDR1 to SNHLY and CDR2 to FYNNEI. Explained via the paper, the time point label denotes: blood sample drawn before combined kidney and bone marrow transplant. Unstimulated Tregs (CD4+CD25+CD127-), CD4+ non-Tregs (CD4+CD25-), CD4 and CD8 cells were FACS-sorted from thawed PBMCs. Several combined kidney and bone marrow transplant recipients from the ITN036ST trial were included as patients, and samples were available only from these trial subjects. Healthy control blood was processed to PBMCs with a Ficoll density gradient and then cryopreserved, whereas patient PBMCs were collected both before and after transplant. Here is what the overall study found, with its caveats: The study was limited by small patient numbers, and the findings need validation in larger populations and under other immunosuppression protocols. The most biologically relevant and donor-specific TCRbeta repertoire appeared to be identified by expanding Tregs with activated donor B cells. Because the PCR primers were changed over time for some patients, nucleotide-level comparison could not be performed across the samples from those patients. Biological reproducibility was not directly assessed, although technical replication error appeared to be minimal. Donor-specific Treg expansion was found to exceed global Treg expansion in tolerant patients, suggesting antigen-driven rather than nonspecific expansion.

The specimen comprised CD4+ T cells from blood, sampled before the transplant. The chain couples TRBV2 to TRBJ2-7; possibly the D gene is TRBD2, per 6 matching bases. The clonotype comes from a human donor who received a combined kidney and bone marrow transplant. This receptor has the CDR3 CASVDSAGSYEQYF. The CDR3 bases that were read are TGTGCCAGCGTGGATTCGGCGGGGTCCTACGAG. The full variable domain, completed from the reference TRBV2 and TRBJ2-7 proteins outside the CDR3, reads EPEVTQTPSHQVTQMGQEVILRCVPISNHLYFYWYRQILGQKVEFLVSFYNNEISEKSEIFDDQFSVERPDGSNFTLKIRSTKLEDSAMYFCASVDSAGSYEQYFGPGTRLTVT.